This TCR beta chain originates from a study of cytomegalovirus exposure and HLA in healthy donors. Study outcomes and limitations: Beyond CMV serostatus, there was no information to go on about immune exposure.

Use of 60 Vbeta and 13 Jbeta primers characterized the PCR. Generated by immunoSEQ multiplex PCR, the TCRdb table keeps only in-frame clones and is missing some. The table lists fewer than 200,000 clones, about 80% of them singletons, with over 1% in the top ten. Per the germline V gene, CDR1 is SGHNT and CDR2 is YENEEA. After removal of 1 base from V and 2 bases from J, the junction contained 12 bases not matched to a gene. The CDR3 loop spans 18 amino acids. Turning to this clone: The target antigen is unknown.

This chain joins TRBV11-3 and TRBJ2-5; 8 positions match TRBD2. The clonotype was recovered from a woman in her 50s in good health and CMV-seronegative. Input material: PBMCs. Here the CDR3 reads CASSLAGGPGGHQETQYF. CDR3 nucleotide sequence: TGTGCCAGCAGCTTAGCGGGGGGACCGGGGGGGCATCAAGAGACCCAGTACTTC.